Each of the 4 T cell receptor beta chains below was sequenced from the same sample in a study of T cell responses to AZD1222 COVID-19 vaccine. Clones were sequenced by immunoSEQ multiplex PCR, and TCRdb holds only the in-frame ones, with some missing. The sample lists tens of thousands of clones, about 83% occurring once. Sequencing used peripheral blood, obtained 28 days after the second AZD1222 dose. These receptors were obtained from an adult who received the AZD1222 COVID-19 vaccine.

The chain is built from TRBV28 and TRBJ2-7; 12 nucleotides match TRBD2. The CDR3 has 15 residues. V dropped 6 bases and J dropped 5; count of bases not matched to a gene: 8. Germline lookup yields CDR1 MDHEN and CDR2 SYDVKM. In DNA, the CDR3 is TGTGCCAGCAGCCCTCTAGCGGGGGGGCCTCACGAGCAGTACTTC. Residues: CASSPLAGGPHEQYF.

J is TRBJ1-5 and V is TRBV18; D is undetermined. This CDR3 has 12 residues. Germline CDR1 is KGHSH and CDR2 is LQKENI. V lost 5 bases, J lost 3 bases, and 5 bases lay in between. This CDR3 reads CASSGDNQPQHF. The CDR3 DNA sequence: TGTGCCAGCTCAGGGGACAATCAGCCCCAGCATTTT.

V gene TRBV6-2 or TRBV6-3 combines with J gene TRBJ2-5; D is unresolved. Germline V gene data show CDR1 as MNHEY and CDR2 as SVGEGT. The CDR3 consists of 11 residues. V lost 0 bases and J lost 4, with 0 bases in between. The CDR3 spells CASSYSETQYF. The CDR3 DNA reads TGTGCCAGCAGTTACTCAGAGACCCAGTACTTC.

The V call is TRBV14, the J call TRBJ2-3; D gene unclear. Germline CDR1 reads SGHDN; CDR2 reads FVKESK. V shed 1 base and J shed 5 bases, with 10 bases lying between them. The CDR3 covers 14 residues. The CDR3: CASSQGLWKDTQYF. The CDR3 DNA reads TGTGCCAGCAGCCAAGGTTTATGGAAAGATACGCAGTATTTT.